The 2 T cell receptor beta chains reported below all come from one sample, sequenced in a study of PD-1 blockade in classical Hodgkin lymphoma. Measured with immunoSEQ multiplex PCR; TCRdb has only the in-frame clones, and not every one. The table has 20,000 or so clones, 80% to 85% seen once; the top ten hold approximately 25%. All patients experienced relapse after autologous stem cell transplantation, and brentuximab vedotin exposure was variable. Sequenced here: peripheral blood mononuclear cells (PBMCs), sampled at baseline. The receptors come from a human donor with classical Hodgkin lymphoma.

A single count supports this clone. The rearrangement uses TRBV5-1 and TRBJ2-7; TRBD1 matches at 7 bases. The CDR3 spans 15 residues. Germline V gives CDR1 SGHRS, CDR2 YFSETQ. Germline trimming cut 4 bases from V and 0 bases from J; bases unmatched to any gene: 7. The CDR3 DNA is TGCGCCAGCAGCGAGGGACAGCTTAGCTCCTACGAGCAGTACTTC. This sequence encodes CASSEGQLSSYEQYF. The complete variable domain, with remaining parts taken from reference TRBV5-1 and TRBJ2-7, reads KAGVTQTPRYLIKTRGQQVTLSCSPISGHRSVSWYQQTPGQGLQFLFEYFSETQRNKGNFPGRFSGRQFSNSRSEMNVSTLELGDSALYLCASSEGQLSSYEQYFGPGTRLTVT.

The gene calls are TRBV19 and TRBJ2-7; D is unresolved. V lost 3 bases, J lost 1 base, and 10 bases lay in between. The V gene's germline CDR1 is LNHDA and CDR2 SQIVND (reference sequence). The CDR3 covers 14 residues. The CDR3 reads CASSIVGGSYEQYF. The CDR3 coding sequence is TGTGCCAGTAGTATTGTAGGCGGATCCTACGAGCAGTACTTC.